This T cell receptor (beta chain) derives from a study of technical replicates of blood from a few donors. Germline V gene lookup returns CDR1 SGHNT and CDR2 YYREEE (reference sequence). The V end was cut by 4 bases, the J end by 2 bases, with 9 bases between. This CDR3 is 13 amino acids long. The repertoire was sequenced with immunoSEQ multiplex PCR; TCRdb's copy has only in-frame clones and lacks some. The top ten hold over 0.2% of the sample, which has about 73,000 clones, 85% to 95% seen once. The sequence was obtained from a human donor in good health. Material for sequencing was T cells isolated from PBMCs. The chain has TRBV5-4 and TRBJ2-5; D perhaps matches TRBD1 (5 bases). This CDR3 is CASSLQGQETQYF. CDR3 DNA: TGTGCCAGCAGCCTTCAGGGTCAAGAGACCCAGTACTTC.